This paragraph covers one T cell receptor (beta chain) sequence. Per germline, CDR1 LGHNT and CDR2 FRNRAP. V was shortened by 6 bases and J by 4 bases, with 9 bases between the two germline ends. The CDR3 is made up of 12 amino acids. This sample is drawn from a study of blood T cell repertoires in COVID-19. Study at large: Sample material is recorded as cDNA or gDNA derived from T cells, B-cell-depleted T cells, or PBMCs.

Data came from immunoSEQ multiplex PCR; TCRdb stores just in-frame clones and leaves some out. The sample includes more than 110,000 clones, roughly 81% seen only once; the top ten take roughly 9%. Source material: peripheral blood. The chain joins TRBV12-5 to TRBJ1-1; D might be TRBD1 (5 bases). The clonotype comes from a woman aged 50 to 60 with active or convalescent COVID-19. Written as DNA, the CDR3 is TGTGCTAGTGGCGGGGGGATCACTGAAGCTTTCTTT. Translated: CASGGGITEAFF.